This T cell receptor beta chain was documented in a study of shared clonotypes between healthy human individuals. General study points: The expectation was that sequencing depth would affect clonotype sharing among donors. What naive subsets generally showed was a larger estimated richness than memory subsets showed.

The donor cohort consisted entirely of Caucasian adults residing in Nashville, Tennessee. Naive CD45RA+ and memory CD45RA-negative subsets were split from CD4+ cells. This clone was seen only once. Its cognate antigen is unknown. The length of the CDR3 is 13 residues. The germline V gene encodes CDR1 MNHEY and CDR2 SVGAGI. V lost 2 bases to trimming and J lost 6 bases, with 8 bases between them. Profiled with immunoSEQ multiplex PCR; TCRdb holds only in-frame clones, not every one. The sample has over 2 million clones; roughly 95% are singletons. The rearrangement uses TRBV6-5 and TRBJ1-5, with D uncertain. The TCR was taken from a man younger than 35 in good health. The sample consisted of naive CD4+ T cells sorted from blood. Described subset: CD45RA+ positively selected. The CDR3 protein is CASSYAGSQPQHF. DNA for the CDR3: TGTGCCAGCAGTTACGCCGGAAGTCAGCCCCAGCATTTT.